Described below is a single TCR beta chain sequence and its context. Its antigen is currently not known. No quality values exist for individual bases; no much larger clone is one base distant. V loses 4 bases, J loses 11 bases, and the germline ends lie 17 bases apart. Measured from the cysteine to the phenylalanine, the CDR3 is 13 residues long. Here the CDR3 DNA is all that survives: 39 bases in frame from base 1. From the germline V gene, CDR1 is SGHTA and CDR2 is FQGNSA. This entry belongs to a study of blood T cell repertoires in COVID-19 (dated by TCRdb to 2019 to 2021). In the study overall: The collaborator samples originated in the United States, Italy and Spain and spanned the acute and convalescent phases of COVID-19. The material from the prospective study consisted of cDNA or gDNA derived from T cells, B-cell-depleted T cells, or PBMCs. Subjects who had been exposed to COVID-19, were actively infected with it, or had recovered from it provided the deeply sampled blood TCRbeta repertoires that made up the dataset. The repertoires were made available in a free public database intended to serve as a resource for research on the immune response to SARS-CoV-2. The samples were drawn from the first 160 participants of the ongoing ImmuneRACE study and from over 950 subjects provided by 6 global collaborators. Sample metadata almost always included a de-identified subject ID, COVID-19 status, age in years and sex. HLA class I and class II types, where available, came from metadata supplied by the sample provider rather than from assay-based typing. General conclusions and limits of the study: Clinical and demographic metadata were provided uncurated, with the amount varying by source and participant.

TCRbeta CDR3 regions were amplified from genomic DNA using the immunoSEQ Assay, a bias-controlled multiplex PCR. As for the original processing: The number of nucleated cells in each sample was estimated from the amplification of reference gene primers within the assay. Sequence reads were collapsed and filtered to measure the absolute abundance of every unique TCRbeta CDR3 rearrangement. For each sample, productive Simpson clonality was calculated as the square root of Simpson's diversity index across productive rearrangements. Not all clones reach the TCRdb copy of this immuneACCESS table, which keeps in-frame sequences only. Checked studies attribute under half of the gap to unresolved V genes and leave the rest unexplained. V and J calls and clone size are as listed in that table; D and trimming were resolved from the DNA. The sample data list some 93,000 clones, and 75% to 90% of these were observed just once. The leading ten clones occupy about 19% of the sample.

Collaborating institutions collected whole blood in K2EDTA tubes following their own protocols. Collaborator samples were shipped for TCRbeta analysis as frozen whole blood, isolated PBMCs, or DNA extracted from either sample type. The TCR originated in an elderly woman with acute or convalescent COVID-19. The material sequenced was peripheral blood. This sequence uses TRBV7-2 and TRBJ1-1; a tentative D match to TRBD1 spans 5 bases. CDR3 sequence: CASSSRVSATAFF. The DNA sequence is TGTGCCAGCAGCTCCAGGGTTTCGGCTACGGCTTTCTTT.